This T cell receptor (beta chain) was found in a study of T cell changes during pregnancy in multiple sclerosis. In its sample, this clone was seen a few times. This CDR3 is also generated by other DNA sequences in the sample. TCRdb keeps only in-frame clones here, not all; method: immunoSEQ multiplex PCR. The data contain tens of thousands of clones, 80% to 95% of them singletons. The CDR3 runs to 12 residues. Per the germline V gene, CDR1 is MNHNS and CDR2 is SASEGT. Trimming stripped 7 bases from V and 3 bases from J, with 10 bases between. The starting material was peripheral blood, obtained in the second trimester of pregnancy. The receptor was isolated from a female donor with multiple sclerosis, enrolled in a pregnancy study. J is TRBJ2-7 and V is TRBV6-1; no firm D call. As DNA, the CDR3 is TGTGCCAGCAAACGTGAGCGCTACGAGCAGTACTTC. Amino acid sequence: CASKRERYEQYF.